This TCR beta chain was identified during a study of PD-1 blockade in classical Hodgkin lymphoma. The study's findings and limits: Diminished baseline TCR diversity has been reported in newly diagnosed patients relative to healthy donors.

Time point meaning: newly diagnosed, previously untreated cHL patient sample. Magnetic depletion of non-target cells from thawed PBMCs yielded purified CD8+ T cells. After removal of 6 bases from V and 3 bases from J, the junction contained 6 bases not matched to a gene. CDR3 size: 14 residues. CDR1 is LNHDA and CDR2 is SQIVND in the germline V gene (reference sequence). Some clones are missing from TCRdb's copy, which holds only in-frame ones; the method was immunoSEQ multiplex PCR. The sample has over 14,000 clones, about 90% seen once. As to this clone: Antigen unknown.

What was sequenced was CD8+ T cells from blood. The rearrangement joins TRBV19 to TRBJ2-7; TRBD1 agrees at 9 bases. This TCR derives from a human donor with classical Hodgkin lymphoma. DNA of the CDR3: TGTGCCAGTAGCGAGACAGGGGGTTTCTACGAGCAGTACTTC. Protein: CASSETGGFYEQYF.